The 30 T cell receptor beta chains below all came from one sample that was sequenced in a study of molecular identifiers for immune sequencing clone quantification. TCRdb reprocessed the PCR reads via MiXCR and lists one record per CDR3 protein. Altogether roughly 320,000 distinct CDR3 sequences are present, 20% to 25% being singletons, with the ten largest covering under 0.95%. Sequencing was carried out using naive CD8+ T cells from blood, with Jurkat cell RNA spiked in. Sample subset: FACS-sorted CD8+CD4-CCR7+CD45RA+ naive T cells. The source of these receptors is a human donor in good health. Some libraries in this study had Jurkat cell RNA spiked in.

This clonotype showed up many times. The V and J genes are TRBV4-1 and TRBJ1-3, with D uncertain. Trimming removed 0 bases from V and 0 bases from J, with 9 bases in between. Germline V gene sequence: CDR1 MGHRA, CDR2 YSYEKL. The CDR3 has 16 residues. The CDR3 DNA is TGCGCCAGCAGCCAAGATCACGTATACTCTGGAAACACCATATATTTT. It translates to CASSQDHVYSGNTIYF.

A few counts support this clonotype. The chain is built from TRBV11-2 and TRBJ2-1; the D is unclear. Germline V CDR1 and CDR2: SGHAT, FQNNGV. Trimming shortened V by 6 bases and J by 0 bases, and 15 bases separated the two germline ends. The CDR3 consists of 16 residues. The CDR3 reads CASSRLDPSSYNEQFF. CDR3 nucleotides: TGTGCCAGCAGTCGACTCGACCCCAGCTCCTACAATGAGCAGTTCTTC.

V gene TRBV30 combines with J gene TRBJ2-3, with D perhaps matching TRBD1 or TRBD2 (5 bases each). Germline CDR1 reads GTSNPN; CDR2 reads SVGIG (reference sequence). This CDR3 is built from 13 residues. Deletions cut 4 bases from V and 4 bases from J, with 12 bases between. The CDR3 reads CAWNPGRADTQYF. The CDR3 coding sequence is TGTGCCTGGAATCCGGGACGGGCAGATACGCAGTATTTT.

The chain couples TRBV19 to TRBJ2-2, with 8 nucleotides matching TRBD1. The length of the CDR3 is 14 residues. The germline CDR1 and CDR2 sequences are LNHDA and SQIVND (reference sequence). Trimming at V came to 5 bases and at J to 7 bases, leaving 6 bases not matched to a gene. This CDR3 is CASSRTGMDGELFF. The CDR3 bases are TGTGCCAGTAGTCGGACAGGGATGGACGGGGAGCTGTTTTTT.

This clonotype has at least ten counts. This chain joins TRBV19 and TRBJ1-1; D call uncertain. There are 14 residues in the CDR3. The V and J ends lost 3 bases and 2 bases respectively, with 10 bases between them. The V gene's germline CDR1 is LNHDA and CDR2 SQIVND (reference sequence). This CDR3 reads CASSIISTNTEAFF. In DNA form, the CDR3 reads TGTGCCAGTAGTATCATCAGCACTAACACTGAAGCTTTCTTT.

This chain joins TRBV6-2 or TRBV6-3 and TRBJ2-7, with D uncertain. CDR3 length: 11 amino acids. The germline V gene encodes CDR1 MNHEY and CDR2 SVGEGT. Trimming pared 6 bases from V and 2 bases from J, leaving 5 bases between. CDR3 sequence reads: CASSRTYEQYF. The CDR3, as DNA: TGTGCCAGCAGCCGGACCTACGAGCAGTACTTC.

In regard to this clonotype: This may be a read error: a much more frequent sequence differs by one nucleotide. The gene calls are TRBV28 and TRBJ1-5; 11 bases match TRBD1. Germline V gene sequence: CDR1 MDHEN, CDR2 SYDVKM. CDR3 length: 18 amino acids. The CDR3 coding sequence is TGTGCCTGCAGTTCGGGACAGGGGGTCGGGTGGAGCAATCAGCCCCAGCATTTT. Protein product: CACSSGQGVGWSNQPQHF.

This clonotype occurred many times. V usage is TRBV7-2 and J usage is TRBJ2-1; D is perhaps TRBD1 or TRBD2 (5 bases each). The germline gives CDR1 SGHTA, CDR2 FQGNSA. Deletions cut 0 bases from V and 5 bases from J, with 14 bases between. The CDR3 has 16 amino acids. CDR3 amino acids: CASSLAQGSVHNEQFF. For the CDR3, the DNA is TGTGCCAGCAGCTTAGCCCAGGGTAGCGTCCACAATGAGCAGTTCTTC.

In nucleotides, the CDR3 is TGTGCCAGCAGTATGACGGACGATGGTTACACTGAAGCTTTCTTT. Its protein is CASSMTDDGYTEAFF. The chain recombines TRBV12-3 or TRBV12-4 with TRBJ1-1; D remains ambiguous. The CDR3 is 15 amino acids. Between the trimmed V and J ends, which lost 5 bases and 3 bases, there was a span of 16 bases.

A note on this clonotype: A much larger clonotype is one base distant, so this may be a read error. This sequence joins TRBV7-9 and TRBJ2-1, with 9 nucleotides matching TRBD2. CDR3 length equals 16 residues. The V and J ends lost 8 bases and 7 bases, in that order; junction bases with no gene match: 15. The V gene's germline CDR1 is SEHNR and CDR2 FQNEAQ (reference sequence). DNA of the CDR3: TGTGCCAGCTGCCAAGGGGGCGGGAGGGCCGATAATGAGCAGTTCTTC. Translating it yields CASCQGGGRADNEQFF.

Regarding this clonotype: This may arise from a read error, as a much more abundant clone is one base away. The chain links TRBV7-9 to TRBJ2-3, with 7 bases that match TRBD2. Per the germline V gene, CDR1 is SEHNR and CDR2 is FQNEAQ (reference sequence). The CDR3 covers 13 residues. Trimming removed 5 bases from V and 4 bases from J; junction bases left unmatched: 3. For the CDR3, the DNA is TGTGCCAGCAGCGAGCGGGACGCAGATACGCAGTATTTT. Amino acids: CASSERDADTQYF.

This clonotype was picked up many times. The chain carries TRBV4-2 and TRBJ2-2; D is undetermined. The germline V gene encodes CDR1 LGHNA and CDR2 YNFKEQ. Trimming took off 0 bases at V and 1 base at J, with 12 bases between the two ends. The CDR3 totals 17 residues. The CDR3 sequence: CASSQDLNTLNTGELFF. The CDR3 DNA reads TGTGCCAGCAGCCAAGATCTGAACACCCTGAACACCGGGGAGCTGTTTTTT.

This clonotype was picked up a small number of times. As DNA, the CDR3 is TGTGCCAGCAGTGACCCGGGACTAGCCTACGAGCAGTACTTC. It specifies CASSDPGLAYEQYF. This chain joins TRBV25-1 and TRBJ2-7, with TRBD2 identical over 8 bases. J was trimmed by 2 bases and V by 3 bases; bases with no gene match: 3. CDR3 length: 14 amino acids. Germline V gene sequence: CDR1 MGHDK, CDR2 SYGVNS.

This clonotype came up many times. V gene TRBV6-5 combines with J gene TRBJ1-5; tentatively, D is TRBD1 (5 bases). The CDR3 length is 15 residues. V gave up 5 bases and J gave up 1 base, with 12 bases separating them. Germline V lookup: CDR1 MNHEY, CDR2 SVGAGI. CDR3 protein: CASSVVRGSNQPQHF. CDR3 DNA sequence: TGTGCCAGCAGTGTTGTTCGGGGGAGCAATCAGCCCCAGCATTTT.

This clonotype has just a few counts. The chain is built from TRBV20-1 and TRBJ2-7, with 7 bases fitting TRBD1. Per germline, CDR1 DFQATT and CDR2 SNEGSKA (reference sequence). The CDR3 is 12 amino acids. After removal of 8 bases from V and 0 bases from J, the junction contained 4 bases not matched to a gene. CDR3 nucleotides: TGCAGTCTCAGGGGGAGCTCCTACGAGCAGTACTTC. Translated, it gives CSLRGSSYEQYF.

In this sample, this clonotype turned up many times. The V call is TRBV7-9, the J call TRBJ2-2; 9 bases are a match to TRBD1. Germline assignment: CDR1 SEHNR and CDR2 FQNEAQ (reference sequence). There are 16 residues in the CDR3. The junction had 6 bases not matched to a gene; V was cut back by 5 bases and J by 2 bases. Here the CDR3 DNA reads TGTGCCAGCAGCCCCGGGACAGGGAAAAACACCGGGGAGCTGTTTTTT. This sequence encodes CASSPGTGKNTGELFF.

This clonotype has at least ten counts. The V gene is TRBV30, the J gene TRBJ1-1; TRBD1 might be the D (6 bases). The CDR3 runs to 14 residues. Deletions cut 5 bases from V and 0 bases from J, with 13 bases between. Germline V gene sequence: CDR1 GTSNPN, CDR2 SVGIG (reference sequence). Here the CDR3 DNA reads TGTGCCTGGGCGGACAGCAGAATGAACACTGAAGCTTTCTTT. Its protein is CAWADSRMNTEAFF.

This chain joins TRBV14 and TRBJ2-7; a possible D gene is TRBD1 (6 bases). V lost 0 bases to trimming and J lost 2 bases, with 14 bases between them. CDR3 length equals 16 residues. Germline V CDR1 and CDR2: SGHDN, FVKESK. CDR3 amino acids: CASSQEVGAWTYEQYF. CDR3 nucleotides: TGTGCCAGCAGCCAAGAGGTGGGGGCTTGGACCTACGAGCAGTACTTC.

In this sample, this clonotype turned up many times. The V gene is TRBV20-1, the J gene TRBJ1-1; D unresolved. Trimming removed 4 bases at V and 0 bases at J, with 9 bases between. Germline V CDR1 and CDR2: DFQATT, SNEGSKA (reference sequence). The CDR3 runs to 13 residues. The CDR3 nucleotides are TGCAGTGCTAAGGTTATAGTGAACACTGAAGCTTTCTTT. Protein: CSAKVIVNTEAFF.

This clonotype was counted many times. J is TRBJ2-7 and V is TRBV4-3; TRBD1 matches at 9 bases. V shed 4 bases and J 6 bases; nucleotides not matched to a gene: 4. This CDR3 region has 13 residues. CDR1 and CDR2 (germline): LGHNA, YSLEER. The CDR3 spells CASSPATGGEQYF. The CDR3 DNA reads TGCGCCAGCAGCCCCGCGACAGGGGGCGAGCAGTACTTC.

This clonotype was seen at least ten times. This chain links TRBV29-1 with TRBJ1-1; 7 nucleotides match TRBD1. The V gene end was trimmed by 0 bases and the J gene end by 1 base; junction bases not matched to a gene: 8. This CDR3 spans 16 amino acids. Germline V gene data show CDR1 as SQVTM and CDR2 as ANQGSEA. In DNA, the CDR3 is TGCAGCGTTGAAGATCGTAAAAGGGGGCAGAACACTGAAGCTTTCTTT. It encodes CSVEDRKRGQNTEAFF.

This clonotype was observed many times. The CDR3: CASSPLWGEDTDTQYF. The CDR3 DNA reads TGTGCCAGCAGCCCCCTGTGGGGAGAGGACACAGATACGCAGTATTTT. This chain connects TRBV7-2 to TRBJ2-3; D possibly corresponds to TRBD2 (5 bases). The CDR3 loop spans 16 amino acids. Trimming stripped 5 bases from V and 2 bases from J, with 17 bases between. Germline V gives CDR1 SGHTA, CDR2 FQGNSA.

This clonotype was detected ten times or more. The chain is built from TRBV7-9 and TRBJ1-1; 8 positions agree with TRBD1. Germline CDR1 is SEHNR and CDR2 is FQNEAQ (reference sequence). There are 14 residues in the CDR3. V trimming: 2 bases; J trimming: 3 bases; junction bases outside the gene matches: 2. The CDR3 loop reads CASSLQGAYTEAFF. The CDR3 bases are TGTGCCAGCAGCTTACAGGGGGCATACACTGAAGCTTTCTTT.

For this clonotype: A much more abundant neighbour one base away suggests this may be a read error. The chain links TRBV18 to TRBJ2-7; 10 nucleotides agree with TRBD2. CDR3 size: 17 residues. Trimming removed 3 bases from V and 6 bases from J; junction bases left unmatched: 14. Germline lookup yields CDR1 KGHSH and CDR2 LQKENI. In DNA form, the CDR3 reads TGTGCCAGCTCACCGTCCGCGGATAGCGGGAGGTCCGGCGAGCAGTACTTC. Residues: CASSPSADSGRSGEQYF.

This clonotype was picked up many times. J is TRBJ2-3 and V is TRBV24-1; D is possibly TRBD1 (8 bases). V lost 4 bases and J 3 bases, leaving 16 bases between the germline ends. This CDR3 has 16 amino acids. Germline assignment: CDR1 KGHDR and CDR2 SFDVKD. The CDR3 is CATSDSDREGTDTQYF. CDR3 nucleotide sequence: TGTGCCACCAGTGACTCGGACAGGGAGGGGACAGATACGCAGTATTTT.

This clonotype was recorded many times. The rearrangement links TRBV14 to TRBJ2-3; no reliable D call. The CDR3 consists of 13 residues. CDR1 is SGHDN and CDR2 is FVKESK in the germline V gene. The V and J ends lost 2 bases and 2 bases respectively, with 5 bases between them. The CDR3 nucleotides are TGTGCCAGCAGCCAACTTAACACAGATACGCAGTATTTT. Residues: CASSQLNTDTQYF.

There are a few counts of this clonotype. A much larger clone lies one base from this, so it may be a read error. This chain connects TRBV5-1 to TRBJ1-1; maybe TRBD1 (5 bases). Germline V gene data show CDR1 as SGHRS and CDR2 as YFSETQ. The CDR3 is 15 residues long. The DNA of the CDR3 is TGCGCCAGCAGCTTGGCCAACCTTGCGGGGACTGAAGCTCTCTTT. Protein: CASSLANLAGTEALF.

Remarks on this clonotype: A much larger clone differs from this one at a single base, so this may be a read error. The rearrangement links TRBV6-5 to TRBJ2-3, with D possibly being TRBD2 (6 bases). There are 11 residues in the CDR3. V gave up 6 bases and J gave up 8 bases, with 9 bases separating them. Germline CDR1 reads MNHEY; CDR2 reads SVGAGI. As DNA, the CDR3 is TGTGCCAGCAGGAGGGGAGGTACGCAGTATTTT. This codes for CASRRGGTQYF.

A word on this clonotype: This may be a read error: a much more frequent sequence differs by one nucleotide. This chain joins TRBV9 and TRBJ1-1; D might be TRBD1 (5 bases). Germline V gives CDR1 SGDLS, CDR2 YYNGEE. Between the trimmed V and J ends, which lost 0 bases and 5 bases, there was a span of 11 bases. This CDR3 has 14 amino acids. The CDR3 reads CASSVDGAGTEAFF. The CDR3 nucleotides read TGTGCCAGCAGCGTAGACGGGGCTGGGACTGAAGCTTTCTTT.

This chain links TRBV6-2 or TRBV6-3 with TRBJ1-2, with D hard to call. Between the trimmed V and J ends, which lost 10 bases and 2 bases, there was a span of 17 bases. Germline CDR1 and CDR2: MNHEY and SVGEGT. CDR3 length: 14 amino acids. CDR3 nucleotide sequence: TGTGCCACCGTACCAACGACAAAGAACTATGGCTACACCTTC. Its protein is CATVPTTKNYGYTF.